Listed below are T cell receptor beta chains from one sample, sequenced in a study of neurological immune-mediated disorders. TCRdb called the 5' RACE reads again in MiXCR, with one record for every CDR3 protein. The table includes roughly 36,000 distinct CDR3 sequences, about 7% detected once. The source material was CD4+ T cells from blood. Receptors were obtained from a man aged 45-65 years in good health. The CDR3 runs from the conserved cysteine through the conserved F or W. Each record gives: clone size, V gene, CDR3 protein. For some rows the clone size is stated as once, few or many, or as a class when expanded; others skip it.

many | TRBV18 | CASSRQGWEQYF
many | TRBV7-9 | CASSLEGYSRYF
many | TRBV6-1 | CASRGQGYQPQHF
many | TRBV10-3 | CAISESQGRRYEQYF
- | TRBV2 | CASSDRVNEQFF
many | TRBV3-1 | CASSQVSSGPYEQYF
many | TRBV6-2/TRBV6-3 | CASGWLATEAFF
- | TRBV7-2 | CASSLSGMGTDTQYF
- | TRBV6-5 | CASSWEAGNTIYF
many | TRBV25-1 | CASSRTRLADTQYF
many | TRBV20-1 | CSAFLSGRGSSYNEQFF
many | TRBV5-1 | CASSSGLAGIYEQYF
many | TRBV18 | CASSRAGNQETQYF
many | TRBV5-6 | CASSPPGGTSGRTSTDTQYF
many | TRBV20-1 | CSARGTSGTYEQYF
many | TRBV3-1 | CASSQFWTGSATGELFF
- | TRBV7-6 | CASSSAGTGNSPLHF